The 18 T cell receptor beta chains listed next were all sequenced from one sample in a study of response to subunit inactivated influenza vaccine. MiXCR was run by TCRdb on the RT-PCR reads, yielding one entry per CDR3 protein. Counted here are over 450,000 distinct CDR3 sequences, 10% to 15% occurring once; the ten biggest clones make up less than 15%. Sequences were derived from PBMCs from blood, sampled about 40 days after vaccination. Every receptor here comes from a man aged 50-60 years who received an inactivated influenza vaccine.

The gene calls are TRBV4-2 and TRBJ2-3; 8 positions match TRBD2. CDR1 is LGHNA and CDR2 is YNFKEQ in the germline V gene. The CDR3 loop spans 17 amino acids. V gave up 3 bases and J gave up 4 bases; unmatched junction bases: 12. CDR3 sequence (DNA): TGTGCCAGCAGCCAGGCTGAACGGGGGGGTGGAGCAGATACGCAGTATTTT. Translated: CASSQAERGGGADTQYF.

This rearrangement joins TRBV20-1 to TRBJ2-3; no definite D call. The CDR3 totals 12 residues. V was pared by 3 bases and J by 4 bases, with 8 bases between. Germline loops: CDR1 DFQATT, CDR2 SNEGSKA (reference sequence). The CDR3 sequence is CSASRPPDTQYF. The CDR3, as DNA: TGCAGTGCTAGCCGTCCCCCAGATACGCAGTATTTT.

As DNA, the CDR3 is TGTGCCAGCACCGGACAGAGCTCCTACGAGCAGTACTTC. This translates into CASTGQSSYEQYF. This sequence joins TRBV28 and TRBJ2-7, with a tentative D call TRBD1 (6 bases). V lost 7 bases to trimming and J lost 0 bases, with 10 bases between them. The CDR3 sequence is 13 residues long. CDR1 and CDR2 (germline): MDHEN, SYDVKM.

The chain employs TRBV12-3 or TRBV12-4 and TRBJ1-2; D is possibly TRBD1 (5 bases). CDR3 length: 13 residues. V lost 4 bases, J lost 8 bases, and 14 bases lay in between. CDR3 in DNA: TGTGCCAGCAGTTACAGGACCTATGACGGCTACACCTTC. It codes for CASSYRTYDGYTF.

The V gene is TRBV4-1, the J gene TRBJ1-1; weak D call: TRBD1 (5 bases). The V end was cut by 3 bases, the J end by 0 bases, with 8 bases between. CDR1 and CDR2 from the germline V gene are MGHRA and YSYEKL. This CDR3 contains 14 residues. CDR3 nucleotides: TGCGCCAGCAGCCACCCGGGGGTGAACACTGAAGCTTTCTTT. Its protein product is CASSHPGVNTEAFF.

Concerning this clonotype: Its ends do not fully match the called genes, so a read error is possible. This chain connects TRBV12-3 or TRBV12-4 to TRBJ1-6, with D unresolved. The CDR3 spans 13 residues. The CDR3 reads CASTLAANSPLHF. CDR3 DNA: TGTGCCAGCACTTTAGCGGCAAATTCACCCCTCCACTTT.

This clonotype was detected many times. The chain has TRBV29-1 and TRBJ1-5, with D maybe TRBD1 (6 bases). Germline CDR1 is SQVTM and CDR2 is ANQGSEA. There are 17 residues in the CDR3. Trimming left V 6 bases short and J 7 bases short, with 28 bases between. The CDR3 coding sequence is TGCAGCGTGCTACTAGGGAAAGAACAGGGTAAGAAACAGCCCCAGCATTTT. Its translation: CSVLLGKEQGKKQPQHF.

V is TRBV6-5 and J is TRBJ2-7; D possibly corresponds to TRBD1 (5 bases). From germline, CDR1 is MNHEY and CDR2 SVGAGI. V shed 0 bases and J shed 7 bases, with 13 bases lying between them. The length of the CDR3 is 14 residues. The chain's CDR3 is CASSYSRGSREQYF. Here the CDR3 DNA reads TGTGCCAGCAGTTACTCAAGGGGCAGTCGTGAGCAGTACTTC.

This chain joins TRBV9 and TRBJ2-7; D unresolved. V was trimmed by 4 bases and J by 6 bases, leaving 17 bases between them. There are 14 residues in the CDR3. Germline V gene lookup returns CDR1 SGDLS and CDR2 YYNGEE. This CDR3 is CASSPGPQSGEQYF. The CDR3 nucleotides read TGTGCCAGCAGCCCTGGGCCCCAATCGGGCGAGCAGTACTTC.

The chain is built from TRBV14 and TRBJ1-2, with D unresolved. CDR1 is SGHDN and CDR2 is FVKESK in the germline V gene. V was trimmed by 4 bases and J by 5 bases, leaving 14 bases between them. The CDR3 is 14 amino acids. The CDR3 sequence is CASSRGGSGYGYTF. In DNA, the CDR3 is TGTGCCAGCAGCCGCGGCGGGTCTGGATATGGCTACACCTTC. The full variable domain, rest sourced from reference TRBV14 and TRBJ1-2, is EAGVTQFPSHSVIEKGQTVTLRCDPISGHDNLYWYRRVMGKEIKFLLHFVKESKQDESGMPNNRFLAERTGGTYSTLKVQPAELEDSGVYFCASSRGGSGYGYTFGSGTRLTVV.

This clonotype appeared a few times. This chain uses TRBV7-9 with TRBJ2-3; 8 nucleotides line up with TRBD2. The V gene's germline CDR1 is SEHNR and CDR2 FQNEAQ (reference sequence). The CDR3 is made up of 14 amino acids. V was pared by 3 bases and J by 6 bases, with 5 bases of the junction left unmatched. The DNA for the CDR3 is TGTGCCAGCAGCTTGACCAGCGGGAGTGATACGCAGTATTTT. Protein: CASSLTSGSDTQYF.

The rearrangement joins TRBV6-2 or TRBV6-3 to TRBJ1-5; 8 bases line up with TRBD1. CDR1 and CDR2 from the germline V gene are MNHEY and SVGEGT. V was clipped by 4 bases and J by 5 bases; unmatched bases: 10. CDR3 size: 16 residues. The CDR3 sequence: CASSWIGQGGHQPQHF. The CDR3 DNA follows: TGTGCCAGCAGTTGGATTGGACAGGGAGGGCATCAGCCCCAGCATTTT.

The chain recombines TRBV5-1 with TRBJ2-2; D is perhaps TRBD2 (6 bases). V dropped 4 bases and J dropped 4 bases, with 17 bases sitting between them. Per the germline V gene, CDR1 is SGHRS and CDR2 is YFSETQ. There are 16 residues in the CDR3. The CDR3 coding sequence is TGCGCCAGCAGCCGACCCTCAGCCGGGGGCACCGGGGAGCTGTTTTTT. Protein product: CASSRPSAGGTGELFF.

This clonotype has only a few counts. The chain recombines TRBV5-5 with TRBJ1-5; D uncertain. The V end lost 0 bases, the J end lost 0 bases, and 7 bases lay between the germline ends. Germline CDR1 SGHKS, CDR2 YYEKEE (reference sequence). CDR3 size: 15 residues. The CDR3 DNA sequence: TGTGCCAGCAGCTTGGACAGCTATAGCAATCAGCCCCAGCATTTT. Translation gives CASSLDSYSNQPQHF.

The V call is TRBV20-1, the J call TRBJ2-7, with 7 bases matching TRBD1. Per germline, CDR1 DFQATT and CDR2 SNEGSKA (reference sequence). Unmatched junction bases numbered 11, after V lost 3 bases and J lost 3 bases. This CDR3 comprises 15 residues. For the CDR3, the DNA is TGCAGTGCTAGGGGAAGACAGGGTCACTACTACGAGCAGTACTTC. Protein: CSARGRQGHYYEQYF.

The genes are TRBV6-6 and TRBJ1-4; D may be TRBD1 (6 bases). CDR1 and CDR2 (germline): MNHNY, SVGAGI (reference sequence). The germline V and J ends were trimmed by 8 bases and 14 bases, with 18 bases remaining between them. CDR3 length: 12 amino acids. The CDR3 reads CASAEGSGHLFF. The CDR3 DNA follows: TGTGCCAGCGCGGAGGGCTCGGGACACCTGTTTTTT.

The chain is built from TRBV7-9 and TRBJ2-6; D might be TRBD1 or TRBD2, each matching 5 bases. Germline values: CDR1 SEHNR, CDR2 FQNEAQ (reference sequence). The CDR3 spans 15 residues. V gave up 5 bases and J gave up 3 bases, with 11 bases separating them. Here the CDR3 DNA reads TGTGCCAGCAGCCCCGAGGGGAGTGGGGCCAACGTCCTGACTTTC. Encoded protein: CASSPEGSGANVLTF.

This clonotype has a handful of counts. As DNA, the CDR3 is TGTGCCAGCAGAACAAGATCTGGAAACACCATATATTTT. Translation: CASRTRSGNTIYF. The chain recombines TRBV12-3 or TRBV12-4 with TRBJ1-3; D is undetermined. This CDR3 comprises 13 residues. V was shortened by 6 bases and J by 1 base, with 7 bases between the two germline ends.